This TCR beta chain was recorded in a study of PD-1 blockade in classical Hodgkin lymphoma. General study findings and limits: Factors driving the repertoire differences, possibly disease activity or prior therapy, remain undefined. There was a significant rise in CD4+ TCR diversity by C4D1, with no such rise for CD8+. For complete responders, baseline diversity was comparable to that of newly diagnosed patients.

CDR1 and CDR2 from the germline V gene are DFQATT and SNEGSKA (reference sequence). CDR3 length: 11 residues. Trimming cost V 3 bases and J 4 bases, with 7 bases left between them. Only in-frame clones appear in the TCRdb table, and some are missing; sequencing was by immunoSEQ multiplex PCR. Among 21,000 or so clones listed, 74% were seen once. All patients relapsed after autologous stem cell transplantation, and brentuximab vedotin exposure varied. Under best response, outcomes were complete response, partial response or progressive disease. This clone is labeled medium-sized. Its antigen is undetermined.

Specimen: peripheral blood mononuclear cells (PBMCs), collected at baseline. The TCR was taken from a human donor with classical Hodgkin lymphoma. The chain combines TRBV20-1 with TRBJ2-7; D unclear. Here the CDR3 DNA reads TGCAGTGCTAGGGGCCGATACGAGCAGTACTTC. Protein sequence: CSARGRYEQYF.